The present T cell receptor beta chain was sequenced within a study of OX40 agonist ivuxolimab in advanced cancers. In the study overall: The patients received ivuxolimab by intravenous route every 2 weeks at 0.01 to 10 mg/kg. Three individuals attained partial responses, comprising one hepatocellular carcinoma case and two cutaneous melanoma cases.

General observations from the study: The average count of expanded clones was higher among CD8+ T cells than among CD4+. A proportion of nonresponders additionally exhibited low normalized T-cell clonal expansion.

The CDR3 length is 15 residues. With 4 bases clipped from V and 3 bases from J, the junction kept 9 bases outside the gene matches. The germline V gene encodes CDR1 SGHNT and CDR2 YYREEE (reference sequence). Libraries were prepared by immunoSEQ multiplex PCR; TCRdb keeps only in-frame clonotypes and omits some of them. Among about 48,000 clones, under 85% were seen once, and the ten largest hold over 1%. On this clone itself: Its antigen is not identified.

The chain joins TRBV5-4 to TRBJ2-5; 7 nucleotides line up with TRBD1. This material consisted of CD4+ or CD8+ T cells sorted from blood, taken in a trial of the OX40 agonist ivuxolimab. The clonotype was recovered from an adult with an advanced solid tumor such as melanoma, head and neck, liver or kidney cancer. The DNA for the CDR3 is TGTGCCAGCAGCAGGAATTCCGGGACAGAAGAGACCCAGTACTTC. Translating gives CASSRNSGTEETQYF.